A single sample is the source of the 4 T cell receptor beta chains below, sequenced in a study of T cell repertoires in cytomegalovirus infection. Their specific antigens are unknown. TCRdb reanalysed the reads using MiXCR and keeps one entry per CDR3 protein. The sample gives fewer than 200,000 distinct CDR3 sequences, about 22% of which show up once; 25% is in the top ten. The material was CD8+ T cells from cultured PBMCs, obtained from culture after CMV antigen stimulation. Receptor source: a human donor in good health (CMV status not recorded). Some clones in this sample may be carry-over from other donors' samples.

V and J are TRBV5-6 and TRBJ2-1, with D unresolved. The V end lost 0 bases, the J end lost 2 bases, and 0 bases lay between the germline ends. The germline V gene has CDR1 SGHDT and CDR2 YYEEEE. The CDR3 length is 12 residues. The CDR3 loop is CASSLAYNEQFF. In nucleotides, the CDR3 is TGTGCCAGCAGCTTGGCCTACAATGAGCAGTTCTTC.

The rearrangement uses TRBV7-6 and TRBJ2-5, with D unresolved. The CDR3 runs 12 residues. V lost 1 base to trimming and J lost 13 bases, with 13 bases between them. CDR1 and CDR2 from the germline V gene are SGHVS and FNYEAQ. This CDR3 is CASSLVGRARYF. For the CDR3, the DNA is TGTGCCAGCAGCTTAGTTGGACGGGCCCGGTACTTC.

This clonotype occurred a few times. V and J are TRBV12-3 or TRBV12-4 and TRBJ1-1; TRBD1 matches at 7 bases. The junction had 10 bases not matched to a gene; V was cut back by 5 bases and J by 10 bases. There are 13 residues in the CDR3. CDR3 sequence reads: CASSRQGREGAFF. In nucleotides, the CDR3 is TGTGCCAGCAGTCGACAGGGACGGGAGGGAGCTTTCTTT.

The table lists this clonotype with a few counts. CDR3 bases: TGTGCCAGCAGCCCCCAGGGACGCGAGCAGTACTTC. Its translation: CASSPQGREQYF. The J gene is TRBJ2-7, the V gene TRBV7-9, with D perhaps being TRBD1 or TRBD2 (5 bases each). From germline, CDR1 is SEHNR and CDR2 FQNEAQ (reference sequence). V gave up 5 bases and J gave up 6 bases, with 11 bases separating them. The CDR3 consists of 12 residues.